The present TCR beta chain was sequenced within a study of breast tumors, draining lymph nodes, adjacent tissues. Samples came from axillary lymph nodes draining the breast cancer. A single record per CDR3 protein comes from TCRdb applying MiXCR to the multiplex PCR reads. This sample has about 110,000 distinct CDR3 sequences, with approximately 28% found just once. CDR3 length equals 13 residues. V lost 9 bases, J lost 7 bases, and 10 bases stayed unmatched. CDR1 and CDR2 (germline): SNHLY, FYNNEI. Points from the study as a whole: Tumor repertoires ranked between lymph nodes and nontumor tissue in diversity, with V and J gene preferences.

A word on this clonotype: The antigen is not known.

The sequencing sample was made of axillary lymph node tissue. The genes are TRBV2 and TRBJ2-3; TRBD2 matches 7 bases. The TCR originated in a female donor with breast cancer. Some clones in this sample may be carry-over from other donors' samples. In nucleotides, the CDR3 is TGTGCCAGTCGGCGGGAGATCAGGTATACGCAGTATTTT. This sequence encodes CASRREIRYTQYF.